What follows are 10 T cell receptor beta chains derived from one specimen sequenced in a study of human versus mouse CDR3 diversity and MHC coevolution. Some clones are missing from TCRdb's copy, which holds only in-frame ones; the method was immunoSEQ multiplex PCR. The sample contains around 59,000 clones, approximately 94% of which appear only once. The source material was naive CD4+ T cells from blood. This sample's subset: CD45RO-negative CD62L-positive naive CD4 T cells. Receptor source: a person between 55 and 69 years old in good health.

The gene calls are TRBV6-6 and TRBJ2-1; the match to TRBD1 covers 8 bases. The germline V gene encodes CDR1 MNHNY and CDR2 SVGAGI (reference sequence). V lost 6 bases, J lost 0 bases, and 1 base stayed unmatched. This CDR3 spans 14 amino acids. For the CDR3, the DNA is TGTGCCAGCAGAGGACAGGGCTCCTACAATGAGCAGTTCTTC. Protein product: CASRGQGSYNEQFF.

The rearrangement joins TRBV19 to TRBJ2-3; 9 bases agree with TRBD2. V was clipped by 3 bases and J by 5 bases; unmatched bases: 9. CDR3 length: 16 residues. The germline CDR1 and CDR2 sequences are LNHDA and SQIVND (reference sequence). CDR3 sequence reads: CASSIDSGGPGDTQYF. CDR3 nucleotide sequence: TGTGCCAGTAGTATCGATAGCGGGGGTCCTGGAGATACGCAGTATTTT.

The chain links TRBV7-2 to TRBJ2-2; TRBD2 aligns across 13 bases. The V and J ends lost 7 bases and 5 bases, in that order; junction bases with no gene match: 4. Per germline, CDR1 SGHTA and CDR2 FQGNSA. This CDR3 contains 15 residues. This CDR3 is CASKGGLAGTGELFF. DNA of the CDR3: TGTGCCAGCAAGGGGGGACTAGCGGGAACCGGGGAGCTGTTTTTT.

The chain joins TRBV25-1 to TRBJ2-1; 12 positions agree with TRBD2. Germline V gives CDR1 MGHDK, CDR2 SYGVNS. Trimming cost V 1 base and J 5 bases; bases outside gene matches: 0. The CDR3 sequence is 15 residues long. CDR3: CASSEWTSGNNEQFF. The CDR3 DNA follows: TGTGCCAGCAGTGAATGGACTAGCGGGAACAATGAGCAGTTCTTC.

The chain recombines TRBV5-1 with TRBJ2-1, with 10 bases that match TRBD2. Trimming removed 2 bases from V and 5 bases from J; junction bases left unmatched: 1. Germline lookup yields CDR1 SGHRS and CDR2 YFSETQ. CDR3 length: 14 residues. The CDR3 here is CASSFSGRDNEQFF. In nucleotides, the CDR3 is TGCGCCAGCAGCTTCAGCGGGAGGGACAATGAGCAGTTCTTC.

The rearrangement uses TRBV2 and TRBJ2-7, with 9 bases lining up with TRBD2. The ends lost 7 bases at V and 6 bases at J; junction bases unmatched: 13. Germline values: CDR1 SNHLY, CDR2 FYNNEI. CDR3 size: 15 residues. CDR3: CASTLTGTSLGEQYF. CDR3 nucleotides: TGTGCCAGCACTCTCACCGGGACTAGCTTGGGCGAGCAGTACTTC.

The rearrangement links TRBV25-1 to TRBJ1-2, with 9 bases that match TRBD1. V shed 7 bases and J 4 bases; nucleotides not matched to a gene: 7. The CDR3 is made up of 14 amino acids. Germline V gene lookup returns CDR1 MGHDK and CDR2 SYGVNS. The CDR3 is CASTPGTGSYGYTF. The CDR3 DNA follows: TGTGCCAGCACCCCAGGGACAGGGAGCTATGGCTACACCTTC.

This CDR3 is CSADREGQAETQYF. CDR3 coding DNA: TGCAGCGCGGACAGGGAAGGTCAGGCGGAGACCCAGTACTTC. The J gene is TRBJ2-5, the V gene TRBV29-1, with 8 positions matching TRBD1. Germline values: CDR1 SQVTM, CDR2 ANQGSEA. V shed 7 bases and J 5 bases; nucleotides not matched to a gene: 12. This CDR3 region has 14 residues. Complete variable domain (other parts from reference TRBV29-1 and TRBJ2-5): SAVISQKPSRDICQRGTSLTIQCQVDSQVTMMFWYRQQPGQSLTLIATANQGSEATYESGFVIDKFPISRPNLTFSTLTVSNMSPEDSSIYLCSADREGQAETQYFGPGTRLLVL.

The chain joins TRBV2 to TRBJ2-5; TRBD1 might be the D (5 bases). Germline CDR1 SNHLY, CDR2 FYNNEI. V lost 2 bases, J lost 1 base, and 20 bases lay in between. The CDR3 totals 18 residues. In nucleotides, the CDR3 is TGTGCCAGCAGTGAACAGGGTGGCTCAACCCTAGTCCAAGAGACCCAGTACTTC. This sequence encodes CASSEQGGSTLVQETQYF.

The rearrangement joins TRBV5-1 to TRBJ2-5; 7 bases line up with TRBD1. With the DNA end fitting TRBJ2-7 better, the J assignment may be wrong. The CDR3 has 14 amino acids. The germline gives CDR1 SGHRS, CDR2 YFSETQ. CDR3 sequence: CASMRSGQNYEQYF. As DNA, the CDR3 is TGCGCCAGCATGAGGTCGGGACAGAATTACGAGCAGTACTTC.